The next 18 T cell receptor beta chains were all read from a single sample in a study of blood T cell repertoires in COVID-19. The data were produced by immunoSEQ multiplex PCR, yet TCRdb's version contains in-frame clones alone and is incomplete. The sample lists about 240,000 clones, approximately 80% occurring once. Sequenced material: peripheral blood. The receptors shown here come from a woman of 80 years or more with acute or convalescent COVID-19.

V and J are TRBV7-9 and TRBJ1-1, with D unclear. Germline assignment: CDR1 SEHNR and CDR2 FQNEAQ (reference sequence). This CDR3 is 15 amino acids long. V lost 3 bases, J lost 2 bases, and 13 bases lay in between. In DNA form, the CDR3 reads TGTGCCAGCAGCTTGCCCAGGACGGGAAACACTGAAGCTTTCTTT. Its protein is CASSLPRTGNTEAFF.

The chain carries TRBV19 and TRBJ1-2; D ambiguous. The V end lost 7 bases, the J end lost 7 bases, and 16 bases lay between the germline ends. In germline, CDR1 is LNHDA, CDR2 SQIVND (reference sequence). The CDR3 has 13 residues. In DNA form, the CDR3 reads TGTGCCAGTACATTACGCTCCACGGGTGGCTACACCTTC. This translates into CASTLRSTGGYTF.

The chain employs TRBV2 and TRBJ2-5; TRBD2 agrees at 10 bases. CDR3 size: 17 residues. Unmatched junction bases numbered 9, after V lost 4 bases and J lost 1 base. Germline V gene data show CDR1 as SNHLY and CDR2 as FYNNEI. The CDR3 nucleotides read TGTGCCAGCAGTGGAAATAGCGGGGGGACTTTCCAAGAGACCCAGTACTTC. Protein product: CASSGNSGGTFQETQYF.

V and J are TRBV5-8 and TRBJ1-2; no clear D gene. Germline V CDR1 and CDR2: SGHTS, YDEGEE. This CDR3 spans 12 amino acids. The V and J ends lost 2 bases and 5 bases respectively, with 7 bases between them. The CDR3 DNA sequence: TGTGCCAGCAGCTTTCCCGAGTATGGCTACACCTTC. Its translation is CASSFPEYGYTF.

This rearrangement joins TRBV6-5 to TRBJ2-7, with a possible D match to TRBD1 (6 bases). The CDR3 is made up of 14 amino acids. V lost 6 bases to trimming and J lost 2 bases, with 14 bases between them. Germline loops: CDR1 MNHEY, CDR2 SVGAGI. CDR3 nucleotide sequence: TGTGCCAGCAGATCAGGGGCGGTAACCTACGAGCAGTACTTC. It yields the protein CASRSGAVTYEQYF.

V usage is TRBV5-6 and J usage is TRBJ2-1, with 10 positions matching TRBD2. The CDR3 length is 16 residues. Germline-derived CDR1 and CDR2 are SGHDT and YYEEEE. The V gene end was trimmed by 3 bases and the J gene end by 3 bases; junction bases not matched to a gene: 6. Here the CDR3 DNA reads TGTGCCAGCAGCTCGAGCGGGGGGGCCCTCTACAATGAGCAGTTCTTC. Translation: CASSSSGGALYNEQFF.

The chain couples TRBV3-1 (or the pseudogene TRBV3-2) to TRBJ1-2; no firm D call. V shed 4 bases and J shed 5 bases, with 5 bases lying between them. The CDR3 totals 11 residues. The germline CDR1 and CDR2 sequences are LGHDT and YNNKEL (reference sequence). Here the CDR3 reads CASSRLYGYTF. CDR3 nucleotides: TGTGCCAGCAGCCGTTTATATGGCTACACCTTC.

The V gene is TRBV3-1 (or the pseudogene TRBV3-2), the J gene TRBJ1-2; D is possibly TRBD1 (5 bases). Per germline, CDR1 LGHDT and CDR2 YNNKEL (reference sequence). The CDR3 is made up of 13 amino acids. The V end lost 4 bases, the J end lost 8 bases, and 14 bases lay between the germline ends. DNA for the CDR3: TGTGCCAGCAGCCCTACAGGCCTAGGCGGCTACACCTTC. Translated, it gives CASSPTGLGGYTF.

The CDR3 spells CASTSEAVKTDTQYF. As DNA, the CDR3 is TGTGCCAGCACCAGTGAGGCCGTAAAGACAGATACGCAGTATTTT. The gene calls are TRBV2 and TRBJ2-3; D uncertain. The germline V gene encodes CDR1 SNHLY and CDR2 FYNNEI. This CDR3 has 15 residues. V lost 7 bases to trimming and J lost 3 bases, with 17 bases between them.

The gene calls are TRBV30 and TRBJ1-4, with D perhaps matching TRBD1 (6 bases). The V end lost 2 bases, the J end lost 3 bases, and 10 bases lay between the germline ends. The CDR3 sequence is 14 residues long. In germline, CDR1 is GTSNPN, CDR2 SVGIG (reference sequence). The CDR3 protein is CAWSLKGANEKLFF. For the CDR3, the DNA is TGTGCCTGGAGTCTCAAGGGGGCTAATGAAAAACTGTTTTTT.

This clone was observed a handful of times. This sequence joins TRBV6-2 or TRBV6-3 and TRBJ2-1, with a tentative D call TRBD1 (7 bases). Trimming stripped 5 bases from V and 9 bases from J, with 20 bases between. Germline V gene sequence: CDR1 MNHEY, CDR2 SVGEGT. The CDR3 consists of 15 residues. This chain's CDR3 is CASSHERRQGGEQFF. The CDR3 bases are TGTGCCAGCAGTCATGAGAGGCGACAGGGAGGTGAGCAGTTCTTC.

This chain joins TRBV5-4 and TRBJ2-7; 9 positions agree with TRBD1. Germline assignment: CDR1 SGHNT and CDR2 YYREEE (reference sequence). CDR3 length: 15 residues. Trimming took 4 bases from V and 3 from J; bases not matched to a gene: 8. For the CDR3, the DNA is TGTGCCAGCAGCACAAGGGACAGGGTAGGCTACGAGCAGTACTTC. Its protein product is CASSTRDRVGYEQYF.

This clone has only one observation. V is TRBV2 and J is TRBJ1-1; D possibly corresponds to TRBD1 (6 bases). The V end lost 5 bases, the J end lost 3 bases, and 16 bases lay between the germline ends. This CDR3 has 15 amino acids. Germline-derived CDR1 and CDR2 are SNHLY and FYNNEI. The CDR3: CASSSPTGRDTEAFF. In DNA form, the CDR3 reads TGTGCCAGCAGTAGCCCCACAGGGCGGGACACTGAAGCTTTCTTT.

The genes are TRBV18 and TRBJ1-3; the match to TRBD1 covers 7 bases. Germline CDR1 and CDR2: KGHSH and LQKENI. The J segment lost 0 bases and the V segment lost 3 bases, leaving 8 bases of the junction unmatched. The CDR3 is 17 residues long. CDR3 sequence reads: CASSPTGRLNSGNTIYF. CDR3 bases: TGTGCCAGCTCACCGACAGGGAGACTTAACTCTGGAAACACCATATATTTT.

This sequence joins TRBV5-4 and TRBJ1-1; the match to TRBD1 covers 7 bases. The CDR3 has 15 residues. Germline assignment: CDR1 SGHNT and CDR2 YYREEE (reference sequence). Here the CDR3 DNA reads TGTGCAAACGGTCTAGGGGGCCCCTCGCGGCCGGAAGCTTTCTTT. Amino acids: CANGLGGPSRPEAFF.

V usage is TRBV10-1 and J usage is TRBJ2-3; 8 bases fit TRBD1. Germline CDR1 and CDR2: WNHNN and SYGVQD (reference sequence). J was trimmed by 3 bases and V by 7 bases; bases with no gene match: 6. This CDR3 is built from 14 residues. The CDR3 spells CASTGQGWTDTQYF. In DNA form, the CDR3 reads TGCGCCAGCACAGGACAGGGTTGGACAGATACGCAGTATTTT.

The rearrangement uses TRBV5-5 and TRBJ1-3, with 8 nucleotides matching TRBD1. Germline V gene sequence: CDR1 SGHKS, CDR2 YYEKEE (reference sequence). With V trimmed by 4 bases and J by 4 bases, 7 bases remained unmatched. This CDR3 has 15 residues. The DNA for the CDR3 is TGTGCCAGCAGCCAAAGGACAGGGCTCGGAAACACCATATATTTT. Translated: CASSQRTGLGNTIYF.

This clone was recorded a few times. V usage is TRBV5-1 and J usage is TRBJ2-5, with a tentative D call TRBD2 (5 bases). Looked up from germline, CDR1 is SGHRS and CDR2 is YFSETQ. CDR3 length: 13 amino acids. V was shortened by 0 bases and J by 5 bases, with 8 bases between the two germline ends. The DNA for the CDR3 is TGCGCCAGCAGCTTGGGGACTGAGGAGACCCAGTACTTC. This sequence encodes CASSLGTEETQYF.